This TCR beta chain was observed in a study of tumor and adjacent non-tumor tissue in lung cancer. CDR3 length equals 14 residues. Germline V gives CDR1 SGHAT, CDR2 FQNNGV. Study-wide findings and caveats: Patients with more diverse tumor TCRs had worse survival.

RNA was extracted from bulk tissue without any cell sorting. TCRbeta libraries were built with three rounds of nested PCR, modified from ARM-PCR. Each CDR3 protein is one row after TCRdb ran MiXCR on the multiplex PCR reads. The sample yields 220,000 or so distinct CDR3 sequences, about 76% seen once. To note about this clonotype: Its antigen is undetermined. Without the conserved terminal phenylalanine or tryptophan, this CDR3 likely stems from a read error.

The source of this sequence is a man aged 55 to 69 with non-small cell lung cancer. Sequencing used lung tumor tissue. The rearrangement uses TRBV11-2 and TRBJ2-6; tentative D call: TRBD1 (5 bases). CDR3 bases: TGTGGCAGCAATCCTATCTCTGGGGCCAACGTTCTGACTTCC. Translated, it gives CGSNPISGANVLTS.